The source of this T cell receptor beta chain is a study of T cell changes during pregnancy in multiple sclerosis. The method was immunoSEQ multiplex PCR; TCRdb's version includes in-frame clones alone and lacks a portion of them. The data show around 59,000 clones, about 90% seen once. CDR3 length: 14 residues. Trimming took 6 bases from V and 4 from J; bases not matched to a gene: 6. In germline, CDR1 is ENHRY, CDR2 SYGVKD. This chain joins TRBV10-3 and TRBJ1-1, with TRBD1 matching over 9 bases. The source of this sequence is a female donor with multiple sclerosis, enrolled in a pregnancy study. The starting material was CD4+ T cells from peripheral blood mononuclear cells, obtained in the first trimester of pregnancy. CDR3 nucleotide sequence: TGTGCCATCAGAGCTGACAGGGGGATCACTGAAGCTTTCTTT. The encoded protein is CAIRADRGITEAFF.